The TCR beta chain under discussion was sequenced for a study of T cells in localized non-small cell lung cancer. The CDR3 consists of 13 residues. V lost 7 bases, J lost 4 bases, and 11 bases lay in between. Germline V gene lookup returns CDR1 LNHDA and CDR2 SQIVND (reference sequence). About this clone: Its specificity is not known.

Generated by immunoSEQ multiplex PCR, the TCRdb table keeps only in-frame clones and is missing some. The sample yields approximately 65,000 clones, roughly 76% seen once. Study results and limitations: Highest T cell clonality was seen in uninvolved adjacent lung, surpassing that measured in tumor. Out of the top 100 tumor clones, a median around 50 were seen in adjacent lung.

The gene calls are TRBV19 and TRBJ1-3; D gene unclear. The sequenced sample was PBMCs, obtained before any cancer treatment. The clonotype comes from a man between 40 and 69 years old with stage II lung adenocarcinoma. The CDR3 spells CASTNWEGNTIYF. The CDR3 DNA sequence: TGTGCCAGTACCAATTGGGAAGGAAACACCATATATTTT.